The clone carrying this T cell receptor (beta chain) was observed a handful of times. Its antigen is currently unknown. The data derive from a study of T cell responses to AZD1222 COVID-19 vaccine. General study results and limits: Only 5 or 6 people who got AZD1222 tested seropositive at baseline. Of spike-specific TCRs, nearly half reportedly target regions left unmutated in variants.

The CDR3 is 13 amino acids. Germline assignment: CDR1 KGHSH and CDR2 LQKENI. Trimming shortened V by 6 bases and J by 2 bases, and 10 bases separated the two germline ends. The protocol was immunoSEQ multiplex PCR, while the TCRdb copy is restricted to in-frame clones and leaves out a portion. The table lists over 75,000 clones, under 90% of them singletons. This chain joins TRBV18 and TRBJ1-1; D ambiguous. Sequenced here: peripheral blood, sampled on day 0 of AZD1222 vaccination. The TCR sequence derives from an adult in good health. The CDR3 sequence: CASSGELNTEAFF. As DNA, the CDR3 is TGTGCCAGCTCTGGGGAGCTAAACACTGAAGCTTTCTTT.